This T cell receptor beta chain was observed in a study of high-grade serous ovarian cancer treatment subgroups (dated by TCRdb to the early 2020s). General notes on the study: On average, each sample produced fewer than 15,000 sequencing reads and roughly 7,500 unique TCR beta rearrangements. The study profiled TCR beta repertoires in high-grade serous ovarian cancer patients grouped by complete gross resection or neoadjuvant chemotherapy response under a laparoscopic triage algorithm. Of the approximately 30 patients in the cohort, around ten had no residual disease after primary surgery (R0), around ten were excellent NACT responders, and around ten were poor NACT responders. Each patient contributed one primary tumor and two metastatic tumor samples, giving some 97 samples in total. Broader findings and caveats from the paper: TCR repertoire analyses were focused on CDR3, and CDR1 and CDR2 were not analyzed. TCR clonal relatedness was found to be positively correlated with neoantigen level and, by trend, with copy number variation and mutation load derived from whole-genome sequencing. Spatial information was not captured by bulk tumor TCR sequencing, so insight into HGSC tumor complexity and diversity was limited. Repertoire similarity ranging from about 0.1 to 0.85 was observed between tumors from the same patient, whereas almost no similarity was observed between different patients.

Tumor samples were obtained before definitive surgery or chemotherapy. Genomic DNA extraction was performed by the MD Anderson Biospecimen Extraction Resource, and TCR sequencing was carried out by the MD Anderson Cancer Genomics Laboratory. As concerns this clone: The target of this receptor is not known. Per-base quality was not reported, and no clone a single base away is much larger than it.

As encoded in the germline V gene, CDR1 is SGHTA while CDR2 is FQGNSA. The CDR3 spans 15 residues, from the cysteine through the phenylalanine. The DNA shown is the 45-base CDR3, in frame from base 1. V loses 2 bases, J loses 3 bases, and the germline ends lie 14 bases apart. The 75 to 100 tumor samples underwent high-throughput TCR profiling with ImmunoSEQ. In the source study's methods: To measure repertoire diversity, the metrics used were richness (unique productive sequences), clonality, evenness and relatedness, and the Bhattacharyya coefficient was used to assess similarity between samples. A sensitivity analysis excluded TCRs with fewer than two reads and gave consistent conclusions. The clones in this table, taken by TCRdb from immuneACCESS, are in-frame only. Not every clone is retained; where verified, under half of the shortfall comes from an unresolved V gene, and the cause of the rest is unknown. The DNA gave D and trimming, while V, J and clone size come from that table. The sample table records 1,300 or so clones; 77% of these occur just once. The top ten constitute roughly 7.3% of the sample.

Sequenced: tumor tissue. This receptor was identified in a human donor with high-grade serous ovarian cancer. This chain is built from TRBV7-2 and TRBJ2-7; matching of 6 bases hints at TRBD2 as the D gene. This receptor has the CDR3 CASSLPSGPHYEQYF. The base sequence is TGTGCCAGCAGCTTACCCAGCGGGCCTCACTACGAGCAGTACTTC.